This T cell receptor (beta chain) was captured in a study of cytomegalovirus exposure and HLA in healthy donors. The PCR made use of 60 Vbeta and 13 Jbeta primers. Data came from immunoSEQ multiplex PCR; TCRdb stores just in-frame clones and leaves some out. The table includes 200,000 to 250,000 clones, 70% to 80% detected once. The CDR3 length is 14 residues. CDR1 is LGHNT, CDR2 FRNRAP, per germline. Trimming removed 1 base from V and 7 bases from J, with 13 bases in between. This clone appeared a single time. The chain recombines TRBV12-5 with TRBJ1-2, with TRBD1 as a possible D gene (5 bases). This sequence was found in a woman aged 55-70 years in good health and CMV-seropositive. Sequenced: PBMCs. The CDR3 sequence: CASGLGQPIGGYTF. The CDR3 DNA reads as TGTGCTAGTGGTTTGGGACAGCCAATAGGTGGCTACACCTTC.